One T cell receptor beta chain is described in this entry. Antigen unknown. Germline V gene data show CDR1 as SGHDT and CDR2 as YYEEEE. The CDR3 contains 15 residues. Trimming took off 0 bases at V and 3 bases at J, with 11 bases between the two ends. Generated by immunoSEQ multiplex PCR, the TCRdb table keeps only in-frame clones and is missing some. Altogether over 950,000 clones are present, approximately 75% being singletons, with the ten largest covering about 0.89%. This sample was taken from a study of shared clonotypes between healthy human individuals. Broader study findings: Rarefaction showed sorted-subset sequencing was incomplete despite large depth.

The sequence came from a man aged 18-30 years in good health. Some clones in this sample may be carry-over from other donors' samples. The rearrangement uses TRBV5-6 and TRBJ2-3; the D is unclear. The specimen was memory CD4+ T cells from PBMCs. Documented subset: CD45RA-negative fraction. CDR3 protein: CASSLGSGVTDTQYF. CDR3 sequence (DNA): TGTGCCAGCAGCTTGGGAAGTGGAGTAACAGATACGCAGTATTTT.